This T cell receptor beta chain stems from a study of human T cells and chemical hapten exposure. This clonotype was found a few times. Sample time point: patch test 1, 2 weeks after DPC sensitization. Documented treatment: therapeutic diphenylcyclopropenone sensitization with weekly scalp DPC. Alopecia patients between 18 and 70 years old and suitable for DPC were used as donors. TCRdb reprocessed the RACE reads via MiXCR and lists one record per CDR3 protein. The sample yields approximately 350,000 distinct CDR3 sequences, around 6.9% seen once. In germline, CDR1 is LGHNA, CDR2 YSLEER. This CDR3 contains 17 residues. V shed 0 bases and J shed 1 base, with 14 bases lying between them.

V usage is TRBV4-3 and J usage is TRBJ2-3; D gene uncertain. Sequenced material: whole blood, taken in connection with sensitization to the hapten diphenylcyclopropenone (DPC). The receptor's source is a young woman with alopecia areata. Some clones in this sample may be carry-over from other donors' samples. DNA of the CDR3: TGCGCCAGCAGCCAAGATCGCCGGAAGCTTGGCACAGATACGCAGTATTTT. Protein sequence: CASSQDRRKLGTDTQYF.